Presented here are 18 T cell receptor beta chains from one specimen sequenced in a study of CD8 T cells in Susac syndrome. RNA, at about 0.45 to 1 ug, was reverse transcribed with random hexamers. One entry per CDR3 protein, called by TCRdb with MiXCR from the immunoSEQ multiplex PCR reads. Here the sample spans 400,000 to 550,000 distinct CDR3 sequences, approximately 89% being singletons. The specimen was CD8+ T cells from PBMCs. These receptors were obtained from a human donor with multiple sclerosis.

The CDR3 coding sequence is TGTGCCAGTAGTTCAGGTCAGCCCCAGCATTTT. As protein: CASSSGQPQHF. The genes are TRBV19 and TRBJ1-5; D ambiguous. CDR3 length: 11 amino acids. Trimming shortened V by 5 bases and J by 6 bases, and 5 bases separated the two germline ends. Germline CDR1 and CDR2: LNHDA and SQIVND (reference sequence).

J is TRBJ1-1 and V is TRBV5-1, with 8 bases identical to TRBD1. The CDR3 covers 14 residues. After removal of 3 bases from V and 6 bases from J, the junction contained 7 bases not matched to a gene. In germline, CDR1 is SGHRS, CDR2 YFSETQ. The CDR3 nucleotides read TGCGCCAGCAGCTCGAACCAGGGGGCTGCTGAAGCTTTCTTT. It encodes CASSSNQGAAEAFF.

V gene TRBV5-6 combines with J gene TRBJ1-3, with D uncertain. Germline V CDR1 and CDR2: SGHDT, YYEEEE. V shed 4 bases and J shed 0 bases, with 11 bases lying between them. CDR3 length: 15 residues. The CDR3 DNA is TGTGCCAGCAGCGTAACAGTGACCTCTGGAAACACCATATATTTT. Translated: CASSVTVTSGNTIYF.

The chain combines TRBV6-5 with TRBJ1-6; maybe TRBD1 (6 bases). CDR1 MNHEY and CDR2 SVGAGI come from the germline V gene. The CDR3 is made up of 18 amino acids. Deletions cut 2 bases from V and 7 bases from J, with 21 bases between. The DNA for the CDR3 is TGTGCCAGCAGTTACCAATTAGGGCAGGGGATTTTGAATTCACCCCTCCACTTT. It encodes CASSYQLGQGILNSPLHF.

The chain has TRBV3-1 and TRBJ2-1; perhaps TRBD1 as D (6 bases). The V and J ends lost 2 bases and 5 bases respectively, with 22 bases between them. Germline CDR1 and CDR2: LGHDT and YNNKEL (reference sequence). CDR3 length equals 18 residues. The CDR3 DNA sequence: TGTGCCAGCAGCCAATGGGAAACAGGGAGCGGTCTGGACAATGAGCAGTTCTTC. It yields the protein CASSQWETGSGLDNEQFF.

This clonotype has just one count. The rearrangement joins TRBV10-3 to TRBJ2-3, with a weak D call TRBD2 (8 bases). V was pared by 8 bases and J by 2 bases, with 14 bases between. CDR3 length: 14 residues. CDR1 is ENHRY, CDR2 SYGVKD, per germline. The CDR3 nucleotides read TGTGCCATCTCGGGAGGGACAGTCACAGATACGCAGTATTTT. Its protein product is CAISGGTVTDTQYF.

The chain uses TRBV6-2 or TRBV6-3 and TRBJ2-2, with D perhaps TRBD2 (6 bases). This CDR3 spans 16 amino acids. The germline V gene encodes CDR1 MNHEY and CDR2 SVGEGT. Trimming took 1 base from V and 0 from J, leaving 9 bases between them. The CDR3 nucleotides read TGTGCCAGCAGTTACTTGGGGGGTCCGAACACCGGGGAGCTGTTTTTT. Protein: CASSYLGGPNTGELFF.

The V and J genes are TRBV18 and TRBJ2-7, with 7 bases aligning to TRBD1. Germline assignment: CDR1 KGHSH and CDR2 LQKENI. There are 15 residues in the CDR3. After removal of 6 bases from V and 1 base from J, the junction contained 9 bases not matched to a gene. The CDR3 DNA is TGTGCCAGCTCGCCTTCCGACAGGGCTTCCTACGAGCAGTACTTC. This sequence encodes CASSPSDRASYEQYF.

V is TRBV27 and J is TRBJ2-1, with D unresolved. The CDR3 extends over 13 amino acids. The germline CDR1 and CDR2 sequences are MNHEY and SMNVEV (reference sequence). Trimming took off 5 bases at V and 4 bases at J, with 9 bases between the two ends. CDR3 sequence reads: CASSPTAYNEQFF. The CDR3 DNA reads TGTGCCAGCAGTCCCACGGCTTACAATGAGCAGTTCTTC.

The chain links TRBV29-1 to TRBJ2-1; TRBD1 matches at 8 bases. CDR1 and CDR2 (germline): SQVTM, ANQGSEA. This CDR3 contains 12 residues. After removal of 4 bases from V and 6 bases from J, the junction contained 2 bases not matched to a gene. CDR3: CSVVGQANEQFF. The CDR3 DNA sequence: TGCAGCGTTGTGGGACAGGCCAATGAGCAGTTCTTC.

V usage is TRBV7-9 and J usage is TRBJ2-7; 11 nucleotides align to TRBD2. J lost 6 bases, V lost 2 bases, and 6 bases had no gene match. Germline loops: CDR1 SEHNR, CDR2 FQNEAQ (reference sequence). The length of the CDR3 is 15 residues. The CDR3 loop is CASSLITSGRSEQYF. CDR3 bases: TGTGCCAGCAGCTTAATCACTAGCGGGAGAAGCGAGCAGTACTTC.

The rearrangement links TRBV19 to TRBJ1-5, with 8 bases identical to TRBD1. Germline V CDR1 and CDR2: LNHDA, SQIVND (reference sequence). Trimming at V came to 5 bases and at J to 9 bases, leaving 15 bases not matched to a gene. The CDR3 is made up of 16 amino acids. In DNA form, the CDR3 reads TGTGCCAGTAGTCCTATGGGACAGGAGACGAAGAGGCCCCAGCATTTT. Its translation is CASSPMGQETKRPQHF.

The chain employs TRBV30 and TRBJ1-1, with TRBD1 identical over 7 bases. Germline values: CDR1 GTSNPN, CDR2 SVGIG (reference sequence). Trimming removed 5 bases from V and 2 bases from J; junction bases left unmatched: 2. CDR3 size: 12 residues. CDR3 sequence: CAWGTANTEAFF. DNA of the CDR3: TGTGCCTGGGGGACAGCTAACACTGAAGCTTTCTTT.

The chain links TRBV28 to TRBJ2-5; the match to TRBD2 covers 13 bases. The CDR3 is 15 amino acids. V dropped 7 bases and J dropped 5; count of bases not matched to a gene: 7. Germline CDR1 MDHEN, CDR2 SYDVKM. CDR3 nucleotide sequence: TGTGCCAGCACCACGGGACTAGCGGGATTTGAGACCCAGTACTTC. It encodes CASTTGLAGFETQYF.

The CDR3 here is CASAIGGTEAFF. CDR3 bases: TGTGCCAGCGCTATCGGAGGGACTGAAGCTTTCTTT. The rearrangement uses TRBV27 and TRBJ1-1, with unresolved D. The CDR3 loop spans 12 amino acids. Trimming took 8 bases from V and 5 from J, leaving 12 bases between them. Germline CDR1 is MNHEY and CDR2 is SMNVEV (reference sequence).

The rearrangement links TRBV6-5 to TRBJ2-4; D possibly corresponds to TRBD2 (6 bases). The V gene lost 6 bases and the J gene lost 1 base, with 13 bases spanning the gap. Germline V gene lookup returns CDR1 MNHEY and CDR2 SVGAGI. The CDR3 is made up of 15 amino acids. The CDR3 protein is CASSLAAGAKNIQYF. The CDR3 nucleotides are TGTGCCAGCAGCCTCGCCGCGGGGGCCAAAAACATTCAGTACTTC.

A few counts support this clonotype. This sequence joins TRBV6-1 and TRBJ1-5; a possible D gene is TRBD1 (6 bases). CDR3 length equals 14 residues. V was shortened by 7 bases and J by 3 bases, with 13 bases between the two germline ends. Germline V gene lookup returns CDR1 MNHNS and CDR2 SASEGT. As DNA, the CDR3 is TGTGCCAGCACTACCCGGGACACCAATCAGCCCCAGCATTTT. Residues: CASTTRDTNQPQHF.

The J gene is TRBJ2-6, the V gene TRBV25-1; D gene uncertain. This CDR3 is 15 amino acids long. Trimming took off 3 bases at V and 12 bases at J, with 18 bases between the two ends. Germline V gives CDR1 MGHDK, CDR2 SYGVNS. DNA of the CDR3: TGTGCCAGCAGTGAGTCCGGCCCTCAGCCCTCCGTCCTGACTTTC. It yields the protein CASSESGPQPSVLTF. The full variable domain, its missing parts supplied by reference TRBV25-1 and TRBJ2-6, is EADIYQTPRYLVIGTGKKITLECSQTMGHDKMYWYQQDPGMELHLIHYSYGVNSTEKGDLSSESTVSRIRTEHFPLTLESARPSHTSQYLCASSESGPQPSVLTFGAGSRLTVL.